The clone carrying this TCR beta chain turned up a few times. Antigen: not known. The record originates from a study of cytomegalovirus exposure and HLA in healthy donors. Findings of the study overall: In a later analysis, CMV-associated beta chains were mostly HLA-associated, it appeared. Other equally common chains were less clonally expanded than HLA-associated TCR beta chains, a later analysis showed.

Trimming at V came to 0 bases and at J to 4 bases, leaving 8 bases not matched to a gene. Germline CDR1 LNHNV, CDR2 YYDKDF (reference sequence). The CDR3 extends over 17 amino acids. The PCR made use of 60 Vbeta and 13 Jbeta primers. In the original analysis: The authors later counted roughly 79 million unique TCR beta chains, 9 million to 14 million of them shared. Clones were sequenced by immunoSEQ multiplex PCR, and TCRdb holds only the in-frame ones, with some missing. The DNA was the basis for D and trimming; V, J and clone size are from that table. This sample yields some 87,000 clones, of which about two thirds are seen a single time; about 5% belongs to the top ten.

The receptor was isolated from a woman aged 30 to 39 in good health and CMV-seropositive. This chain connects TRBV15 to TRBJ2-2, with 7 bases fitting TRBD2. Material: PBMCs. CDR3 amino acids: CATSRDRGERGTGELFF. The CDR3 DNA follows: TGTGCCACCAGCAGAGATCGGGGGGAGAGGGGCACCGGGGAGCTGTTTTTT.